The TCR beta chain described here comes from a study of blood T cell repertoires in COVID-19. As for the study in general: Sample material is recorded as cDNA or gDNA derived from T cells, B-cell-depleted T cells, or PBMCs.

Trimming left V 1 base short and J 1 base short, with 8 bases between. Germline loops: CDR1 MGHRA, CDR2 YSYEKL. This CDR3 contains 15 residues. Libraries were prepared by immunoSEQ multiplex PCR; TCRdb keeps only in-frame clonotypes and omits some of them. The repertoire includes approximately 250,000 clones, roughly 85% of them detected once, and more than 0.75% sits in the top ten. This clone turned up a few times. Sequenced: peripheral blood. The clonotype originates from a man aged 35 to 55 with acute or convalescent COVID-19. The J gene is TRBJ2-1, the V gene TRBV4-1; D perhaps matches TRBD1 (6 bases). CDR3 DNA sequence: TGCGCCAGCAGCCAAGCCCAGGGGTCCTACAATGAGCAGTTCTTC. Amino acid sequence: CASSQAQGSYNEQFF.